The 9 T cell receptor beta chains below were found in one sample sequenced in a study of radiotherapy plus CTLA-4 blockade in lung cancer. The assay was immunoSEQ multiplex PCR, and TCRdb's table has in-frame clones only and misses some. The data contain 85,000 to 130,000 clones, more than 70% of them seen just once; the ten biggest clones take up over 2%. The material was peripheral blood, obtained from a patient treated with radiotherapy plus ipilimumab. These receptors all come from a human donor with non-small cell lung cancer that progressed on radiotherapy plus ipilimumab. Some clones in this sample may be carry-over from other donors' samples.

This clone has more than one count but fewer than ten. The chain combines TRBV4-3 with TRBJ2-1, with D maybe TRBD2 (6 bases). CDR3 length: 17 residues. V lost 1 base and J 1 base, leaving 14 bases between the germline ends. The germline CDR1 and CDR2 sequences are LGHNA and YSLEER. CDR3 sequence (DNA): TGCGCCAGCAGCCAAGGTCCATGGGGGGAGTCCTACAATGAGCAGTTCTTC. Encoded protein: CASSQGPWGESYNEQFF.

The chain has TRBV5-4 and TRBJ2-7, with 9 bases aligning to TRBD1. After removal of 3 bases from V and 2 bases from J, the junction contained 3 bases not matched to a gene. Looked up from germline, CDR1 is SGHNT and CDR2 is YYREEE (reference sequence). CDR3 size: 14 residues. The CDR3 loop reads CASSWRTGAYEQYF. The CDR3 nucleotides read TGTGCCAGCAGCTGGAGGACAGGGGCCTACGAGCAGTACTTC.

This sequence joins TRBV6-5 and TRBJ1-5; TRBD1 matches at 7 bases. The CDR3 covers 13 residues. Per germline, CDR1 MNHEY and CDR2 SVGAGI. Germline trimming cut 0 bases from V and 14 bases from J; bases unmatched to any gene: 7. The CDR3 nucleotides are TGTGCCAGCAGTTACTCGAGGGCGGGGACAGAGCATTTT. Translation gives CASSYSRAGTEHF.

V and J are TRBV29-1 and TRBJ1-4; D not resolved. V was clipped by 4 bases and J by 8 bases, with 8 bases between them. CDR3 size: 11 residues. Germline V CDR1 and CDR2: SQVTM, ANQGSEA. CDR3 bases: TGCAGCGTTGTCTTTATGGAAAAACTGTTTTTT. Protein sequence: CSVVFMEKLFF.

This sequence joins TRBV7-2 and TRBJ2-5, with unresolved D. Germline V gene sequence: CDR1 SGHTA, CDR2 FQGNSA. This CDR3 spans 12 amino acids. Trimming took 5 bases from V and 4 from J, leaving 8 bases between them. For the CDR3, the DNA is TGTGCCAGCAGCCCAGTCGGAGAGACCCAGTACTTC. This gives the protein CASSPVGETQYF.

This clone was recorded a few times. The V gene is TRBV14, the J gene TRBJ1-4; D might be TRBD1 (6 bases). The V end was cut by 0 bases, the J end by 8 bases, with 13 bases between. The CDR3 loop spans 15 amino acids. CDR1 is SGHDN and CDR2 is FVKESK in the germline V gene. This CDR3 is CASSQETDRAEKLFF. Written as DNA, the CDR3 is TGTGCCAGCAGCCAAGAGACGGACAGAGCCGAAAAACTGTTTTTT.

The rearrangement joins TRBV5-1 to TRBJ2-3; 12 bases agree with TRBD2. This CDR3 region has 17 residues. CDR1 SGHRS and CDR2 YFSETQ come from the germline V gene. J lost 5 bases, V lost 6 bases, and 13 bases had no gene match. DNA for the CDR3: TGCGCCAGCACCCACGCGCTAGCGGGGGGGCCGGGAGATACGCAGTATTTT. It specifies CASTHALAGGPGDTQYF.

V is TRBV7-3 and J is TRBJ1-1; 7 nucleotides align to TRBD1. CDR3 length equals 13 residues. Looked up from germline, CDR1 is SGHTA and CDR2 is FQGTGA. V lost 3 bases, J lost 3 bases, and 1 base stayed unmatched. CDR3 loop: CASSLGQYTEAFF. The CDR3 nucleotides read TGTGCCAGCAGCTTGGGACAGTACACTGAAGCTTTCTTT.

The chain joins TRBV10-3 to TRBJ2-7; the D gene could be TRBD1 or TRBD2 (5 bases each). The V end lost 0 bases, the J end lost 3 bases, and 15 bases lay between the germline ends. CDR1 and CDR2 (germline): ENHRY, SYGVKD. The CDR3 runs 16 residues. CDR3 region: CAISESTTGRDYEQYF. The CDR3 DNA reads as TGTGCCATCAGTGAGTCGACTACGGGACGGGACTACGAGCAGTACTTC.